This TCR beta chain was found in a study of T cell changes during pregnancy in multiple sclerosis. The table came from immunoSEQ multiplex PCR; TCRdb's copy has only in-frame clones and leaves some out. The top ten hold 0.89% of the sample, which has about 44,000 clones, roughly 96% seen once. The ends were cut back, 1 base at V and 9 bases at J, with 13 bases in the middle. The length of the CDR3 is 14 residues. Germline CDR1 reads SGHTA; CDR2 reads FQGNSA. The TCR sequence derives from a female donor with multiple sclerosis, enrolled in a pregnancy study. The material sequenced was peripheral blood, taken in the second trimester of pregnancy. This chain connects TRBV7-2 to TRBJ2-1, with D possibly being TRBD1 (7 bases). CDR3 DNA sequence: TGTGCCAGCAGCTTAGAAAACAGGGGAGGTGAGCAGTTCTTC. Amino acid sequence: CASSLENRGGEQFF.